This T cell receptor (beta chain) was identified during a study of cytomegalovirus exposure and HLA in healthy donors. Overall study context: Of all 400 or so donors who were genotyped, roughly 81% belonged to the Caucasian-associated ancestry cluster. Broader study findings: A few chains tied to CMV proved CMV antigen-specific in vitro. Association with HLA alleles at 0.05 false discovery rate was found for some 18,000 TCR beta sequences in a later analysis.

Per the germline V gene, CDR1 is SGHAT and CDR2 is FQNNGV. This CDR3 has 18 amino acids. V shed 0 bases and J 5 bases; nucleotides not matched to a gene: 10. With regard to this clone: Its antigen is still unknown.

The study ran its PCR with 60 Vbeta and 13 Jbeta primers. Data came from immunoSEQ multiplex PCR; TCRdb stores just in-frame clones and leaves some out. The sample lists about 98,000 clones; about 80% were seen once. The specimen sequenced was PBMCs. The sequence derives from a female donor in good health and CMV-seropositive. The chain joins TRBV11-2 to TRBJ2-5; 12 bases agree with TRBD1. This CDR3 reads CASSLETWDRGPGETQYF. The CDR3 nucleotides read TGTGCCAGCAGCTTAGAGACCTGGGACAGGGGGCCCGGGGAGACCCAGTACTTC. The full variable domain, with the rest looked up from reference TRBV11-2 and TRBJ2-5, is EAGVAQSPRYKIIEKRQSVAFWCNPISGHATLYWYQQILGQGPKLLIQFQNNGVVDDSQLPKDRFSAERLKGVDSTLKIQPAKLEDSAVYLCASSLETWDRGPGETQYFGPGTRLLVL.